The T cell receptor (beta chain) described here comes from a study of CD8 T cells in ankylosing spondylitis. Findings of the study overall: Characteristic of ankylosing spondylitis blood, it appeared, was a TCR beta motif comprising roughly eight highly homologous variants.

Germline CDR1 is DFQATT and CDR2 is SNEGSKA (reference sequence). The CDR3 is 14 residues long. V was shortened by 1 base and J by 5 bases, with 12 bases between the two germline ends. TCRdb reanalysed the 5' RACE reads using MiXCR and keeps one entry per CDR3 protein. The sample lists more than 600,000 distinct CDR3 sequences, roughly 19% occurring once. On this clonotype itself: The antigen is not known.

The chain carries TRBV20-1 and TRBJ2-1; tentatively, D is TRBD1 or TRBD2 (5 bases each). The receptor was derived from a male donor with ankylosing spondylitis. Sequenced: blood, either unsorted or a sorted T cell fraction (not recorded which). CDR3 nucleotide sequence: TGCAGTGCTAGAGGGGGGATTGGGGACAATGAGCAGTTCTTC. Protein: CSARGGIGDNEQFF.